This paragraph reports one TCR beta chain. Its antigen remains unidentified. This sample is part of a study of PD-1 blockade in classical Hodgkin lymphoma. Study-level points and caveats: Patients newly diagnosed and complete responders had comparable baseline diversity.

The germline V gene has CDR1 MNHEY and CDR2 SMNVEV (reference sequence). The junction had 7 bases not matched to a gene; V was cut back by 4 bases and J by 6 bases. The CDR3 is 15 residues long. Assay: immunoSEQ multiplex PCR; the TCRdb copy retains only in-frame clones and omits some. The table lists 90,000 to 100,000 clones, roughly 76% of them singletons. Every patient was affected by relapse after autologous stem cell transplantation, while exposure to brentuximab vedotin was not uniform. The starting material was peripheral blood mononuclear cells (PBMCs), obtained before the second cycle of nivolumab. V and J are TRBV27 and TRBJ1-1; 11 bases align to TRBD1. This receptor was taken from a human donor with classical Hodgkin lymphoma. The CDR3, as DNA: TGTGCCAGCAGTTCACCCGGACAGGGGGCGGCTGAAGCTTTCTTT. Translating gives CASSSPGQGAAEAFF.